The clone carrying this T cell receptor (beta chain) was detected ten times or more. The antigen remains undetermined. This record belongs to a study of shared clonotypes between healthy human individuals. Study-wide context: The people who gave samples were two women and a few men aged 18 to 49. General study points: Limited genetic and exposure-history diversity came from having few donors.

Sequencing of unsorted PBMC DNA was carried out using ten immunoSEQ deep assay plates. The table came from immunoSEQ multiplex PCR; TCRdb's copy has only in-frame clones and leaves some out. Among around 450,000 clones listed, 75% to 85% were seen once. Donors comprised only Caucasian adults living in Nashville, Tennessee. The trim removed 2 bases at V and 5 bases at J, leaving 10 bases unmatched. The CDR3 has 16 residues. The germline CDR1 and CDR2 sequences are MRHNA and SNTAGT. Material for sequencing was PBMCs. The J gene is TRBJ2-5, the V gene TRBV6-4, with 8 bases lining up with TRBD1. The clonotype originates from a woman in her 40s in good health. Some clones in this sample may be carry-over from other donors' samples. CDR3 in amino acids: CASSDRDRKRGETQYF. The CDR3 DNA is TGTGCCAGCAGTGACCGGGACAGGAAAAGGGGGGAGACCCAGTACTTC.